The 5 T cell receptor beta chains listed next were all sequenced from one sample in a study of shared clonotypes between healthy human individuals. The assay was immunoSEQ multiplex PCR, and TCRdb's table has in-frame clones only and misses some. The top ten clones hold roughly 1.7% of a sample with about 2.1 million clones, around 95% of them seen once. CD8 cells classed as naive were CD45RO-negative and positively selected for CCR7, excluding terminally differentiated effector memory CD45RA+ cells. The specimen was naive CD8+ T cells from PBMCs. The receptors stem from a man between 18 and 35 years old in good health. Some clones in this sample may be carry-over from other donors' samples.

This chain uses TRBV6-1 with TRBJ1-1; tentatively, D is TRBD1 (5 bases). Germline assignment: CDR1 MNHNS and CDR2 SASEGT. V was trimmed by 4 bases and J by 1 base, leaving 10 bases between them. CDR3 length: 14 amino acids. The CDR3 nucleotides read TGTGCCAGCAGTGCGGGACTGAAGAACACTGAAGCTTTCTTT. This gives the protein CASSAGLKNTEAFF.

V and J are TRBV5-1 and TRBJ2-1; 7 nucleotides align to TRBD1. The CDR3 has 16 amino acids. Germline trimming cut 4 bases from V and 6 bases from J; bases unmatched to any gene: 13. Germline CDR1 and CDR2: SGHRS and YFSETQ. The DNA of the CDR3 is TGCGCCAGCAGCCTATCAGACAGGGCGTTATTCAATGAGCAGTTCTTC. Translated: CASSLSDRALFNEQFF.

In DNA, the CDR3 is TGTGCCAGCAGTAGGACGCAGCTCTACGAGCAGTACTTC. Translated, it gives CASSRTQLYEQYF. The chain combines TRBV27 with TRBJ2-7; D ambiguous. Trimming stripped 5 bases from V and 3 bases from J, with 11 bases between. CDR3 size: 13 residues. Germline values: CDR1 MNHEY, CDR2 SMNVEV (reference sequence).

In DNA form, the CDR3 reads TGTGCCAGCAGCGTAAGGGAGGGTGGGCCCCAGCATTTT. Translation gives CASSVREGGPQHF. This chain uses TRBV9 with TRBJ1-5; no clear D. Trimming removed 1 base from V and 9 bases from J, with 11 bases in between. The germline V gene has CDR1 SGDLS and CDR2 YYNGEE. The CDR3 is 13 residues long.

The chain joins TRBV4-2 to TRBJ2-3; the D call may be TRBD1 or TRBD2 (5 bases each). Germline assignment: CDR1 LGHNA and CDR2 YNFKEQ. This CDR3 has 14 amino acids. The ends were cut back, 2 bases at V and 2 bases at J, with 8 bases in the middle. CDR3 nucleotide sequence: TGTGCCAGCAGCCAAAGGGACCACACAGATACGCAGTATTTT. This translates into CASSQRDHTDTQYF.